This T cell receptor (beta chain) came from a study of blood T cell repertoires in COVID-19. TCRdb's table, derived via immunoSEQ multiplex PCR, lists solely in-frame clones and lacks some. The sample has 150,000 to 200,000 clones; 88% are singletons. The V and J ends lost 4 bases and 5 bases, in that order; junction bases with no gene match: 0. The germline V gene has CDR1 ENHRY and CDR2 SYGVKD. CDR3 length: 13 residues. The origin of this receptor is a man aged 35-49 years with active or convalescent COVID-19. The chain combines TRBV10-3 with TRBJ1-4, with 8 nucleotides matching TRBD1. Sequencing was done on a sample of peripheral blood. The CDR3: CAISAGGNEKLFF. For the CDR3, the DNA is TGTGCCATCAGTGCAGGGGGCAATGAAAAACTGTTTTTT.